These T cell receptor beta chains were read from a single sample in a study of CD8 T cells in ankylosing spondylitis. Each CDR3 protein is one row after TCRdb ran MiXCR on the 5' RACE reads. The sample contains 450,000 or so distinct CDR3 sequences, about 25% of which appear only once. The sequencing sample was made of blood, either unsorted or a sorted T cell fraction (not recorded which). These receptors were obtained from a male donor with ankylosing spondylitis. Each CDR3 is given with its conserved first and last residue. The D gene is left open where the match is weak. Expanded clones get a size class; other rows say once, few or many, or leave the size out.

abundance	d_gene	v_gene	j_gene	CDR3nt	CDR3aa
-	-	TRBV19	TRBJ2-7	TGTGCCAGTAGTATAGGGGTAGGAGGGATCCACGAGCAGTACTTC	CASSIGVGGIHEQYF
few	-	TRBV12-3/TRBV12-4	TRBJ1-3	TGTGCCAGCAGTTTTTCGTTGTCTGGAAACACCATATATTTT	CASSFSLSGNTIYF
few	-	TRBV27	TRBJ1-5	TGTGCCAGCAGTCGCTCATCAGTGATCGTGAGCAATCAGCCCCAGCATTTT	CASSRSSVIVSNQPQHF
-	-	TRBV3-1	TRBJ1-2	TGTGCCAGCAGCCCCGGGACATCCGGCTACACCTTC	CASSPGTSGYTF
many	TRBD1	TRBV29-1	TRBJ2-7	TGCAGCGTTTGGGACAGGGGAGACTACGAGCAGTACTTC	CSVWDRGDYEQYF
-	-	TRBV20-1	TRBJ1-5	TGCAGTGCTGGAGGTCGGTATAGCAATCAGCCCCAGCATTTT	CSAGGRYSNQPQHF
-	-	TRBV12-3/TRBV12-4	TRBJ1-4	TGTGCCAGCAGTTACATGCTGTCAAGTGAAAAACTGTTTTTT	CASSYMLSSEKLFF
-	-	TRBV6-2/TRBV6-3	TRBJ1-1	TGTGCCAGCAGCCCCCTGGGGCAAGGGGCCCTCGCTGAAGCTTTCTTT	CASSPLGQGALAEAFF
few	-	TRBV7-2	TRBJ1-1	TGTGCCAGCAGCCCGCCTGACAGGAACACTGAAGCTTTCTTT	CASSPPDRNTEAFF
many	TRBD1	TRBV5-1	TRBJ2-5	TGCGCCAGCAGCTTGCAACAGGGGGCAATGGAGACCCAGTACTTC	CASSLQQGAMETQYF
-	-	TRBV9	TRBJ2-3	TGTGCCAGCAGCGTAGGGCAAGCTCTTGATACGCAGTATTTT	CASSVGQALDTQYF